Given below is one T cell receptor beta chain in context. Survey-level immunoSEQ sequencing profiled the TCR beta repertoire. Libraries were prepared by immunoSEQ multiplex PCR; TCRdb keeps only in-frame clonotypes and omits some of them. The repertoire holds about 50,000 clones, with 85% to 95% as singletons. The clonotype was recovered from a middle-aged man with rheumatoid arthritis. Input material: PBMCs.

The CDR3 DNA reads TGTGCCAGCAGTTTACAGGGTTGGTATGAGCAGTTCTTC. It yields the protein CASSLQGWYEQFF. This rearrangement joins TRBV28 to TRBJ2-1, with D perhaps TRBD1 (5 bases). The CDR3 contains 13 residues. V was trimmed by 2 bases and J by 8 bases, leaving 10 bases between them. The germline gives CDR1 MDHEN, CDR2 SYDVKM. The variable domain in full, with the rest retrieved from reference TRBV28 and TRBJ2-1, is DVKVTQSSRYLVKRTGEKVFLECVQDMDHENMFWYRQDPGLGLRLIYFSYDVKMKEKGDIPEGYSVSREKKERFSLILESASTNQTSMYLCASSLQGWYEQFFGPGTRLTVL.